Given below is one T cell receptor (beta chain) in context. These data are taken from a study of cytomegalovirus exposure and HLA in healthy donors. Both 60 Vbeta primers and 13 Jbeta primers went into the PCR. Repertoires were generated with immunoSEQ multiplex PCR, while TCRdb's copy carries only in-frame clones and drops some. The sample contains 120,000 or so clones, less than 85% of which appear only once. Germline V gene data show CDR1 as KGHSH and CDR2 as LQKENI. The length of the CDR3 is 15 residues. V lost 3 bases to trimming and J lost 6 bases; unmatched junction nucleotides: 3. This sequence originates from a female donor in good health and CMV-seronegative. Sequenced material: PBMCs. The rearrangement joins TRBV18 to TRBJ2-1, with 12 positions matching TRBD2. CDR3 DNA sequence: TGTGCCAGCTCACCTCCACTAGCGGGGGGCAATGAGCAGTTCTTC. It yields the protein CASSPPLAGGNEQFF.